This T cell receptor beta chain was recovered during a study of technical replicates of blood from several donors. Using immunoSEQ multiplex PCR, the repertoire was profiled, and TCRdb retains in-frame clones only, with some absent. Seen here are 75,000 to 90,000 clones, 95% to 97% observed once, and the top ten hold less than 0.35%. The CDR3 consists of 13 residues. Germline assignment: CDR1 SGDLS and CDR2 YYNGEE. Trimming left V 3 bases short and J 6 bases short, with 11 bases between. The chain couples TRBV9 to TRBJ2-3; D remains unclear. Material: T cells isolated from PBMCs. The clonotype comes from a human donor in good health. The CDR3 DNA reads TGTGCCAGCAGCGATGGTACATTGGATACGCAGTATTTT. Encoded protein: CASSDGTLDTQYF.